The TCR beta chain under discussion was sequenced for a study of beta chain features in type 1 diabetes. Study-wide background: Taken together, all samples contributed around 100 million examined sorted cells.

One heparinised draw, averaging around 120 mL, was taken per donor. Whole-study findings and limits: For Type 1 diabetes patients, all four CD4+ subsets carried TCRB CDR3s that were moderately but significantly shorter.

The sequenced template was cDNA made from the entire isolated RNA. Naive, central memory and regulatory T cell samples came to a mean of approximately 3.57 million reads. Some clones are missing from TCRdb's copy, which holds only in-frame ones; the method was immunoSEQ multiplex PCR. The table has under 300,000 clones, approximately 14% seen once; the top ten hold approximately 0.02%. With regard to this clone: Its antigen is undetermined.

The CDR3 spans 15 residues. Between the trimmed V and J ends, which lost 8 bases and 2 bases, there was a span of 18 bases. Germline CDR1 reads MNHNY; CDR2 reads SVGAGI (reference sequence). This receptor was obtained from a man under 40 with type 1 diabetes. The rearrangement uses TRBV6-6 and TRBJ2-5; weak D call: TRBD2 (6 bases). The sequenced sample consisted of naive CD4+ T cells from blood. CDR3 amino acids: CASGMGGDGQETQYF. The CDR3 bases are TGTGCCAGCGGTATGGGGGGAGACGGACAAGAGACCCAGTACTTC.